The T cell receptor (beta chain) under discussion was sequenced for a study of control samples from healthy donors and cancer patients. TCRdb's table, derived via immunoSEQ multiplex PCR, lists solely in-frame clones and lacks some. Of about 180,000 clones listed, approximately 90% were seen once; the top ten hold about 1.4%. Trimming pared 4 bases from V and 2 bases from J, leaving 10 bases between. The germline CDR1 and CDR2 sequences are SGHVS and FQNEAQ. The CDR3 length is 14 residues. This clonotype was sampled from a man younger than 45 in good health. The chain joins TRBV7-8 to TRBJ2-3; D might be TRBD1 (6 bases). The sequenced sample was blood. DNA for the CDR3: TGTGCCAGCAGCTCGGACAGAACCACAGATACGCAGTATTTT. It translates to CASSSDRTTDTQYF.